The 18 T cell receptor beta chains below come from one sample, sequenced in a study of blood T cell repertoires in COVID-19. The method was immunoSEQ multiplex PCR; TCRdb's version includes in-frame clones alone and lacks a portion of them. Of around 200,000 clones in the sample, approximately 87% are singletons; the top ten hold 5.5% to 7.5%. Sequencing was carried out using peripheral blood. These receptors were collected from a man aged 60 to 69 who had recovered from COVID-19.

CDR3 amino acids: CAAGEFSGGQFF. CDR3 DNA sequence: TGTGCCGCCGGGGAGTTCAGCGGGGGGCAGTTCTTC. The chain uses TRBV19 and TRBJ2-1; TRBD2 matches at 8 bases. In germline, CDR1 is LNHDA, CDR2 SQIVND (reference sequence). This CDR3 has 12 residues. V lost 11 bases, J lost 12 bases, and 12 bases stayed unmatched.

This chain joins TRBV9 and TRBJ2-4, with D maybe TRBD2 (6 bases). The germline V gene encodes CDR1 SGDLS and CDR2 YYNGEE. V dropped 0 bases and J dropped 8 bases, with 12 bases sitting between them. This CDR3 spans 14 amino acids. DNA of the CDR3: TGTGCCAGCAGCGTAGACCGGGGAGGTGACATTCAGTACTTC. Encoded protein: CASSVDRGGDIQYF.

CDR3 amino acids: CASIRTGNYGYTF. CDR3 in DNA: TGTGCCAGTATACGGACAGGGAACTATGGCTACACCTTC. J is TRBJ1-2 and V is TRBV19; 8 bases map to TRBD1. In germline, CDR1 is LNHDA, CDR2 SQIVND (reference sequence). Losses at the gene ends were 7 bases for V and 2 bases for J; bases not matched to a gene: 3. The CDR3 is 13 amino acids.

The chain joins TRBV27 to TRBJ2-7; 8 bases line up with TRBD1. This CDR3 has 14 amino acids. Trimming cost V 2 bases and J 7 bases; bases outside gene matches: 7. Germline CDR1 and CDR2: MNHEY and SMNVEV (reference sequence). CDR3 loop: CASSLNQGAGEQYF. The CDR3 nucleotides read TGTGCCAGCAGTTTAAATCAGGGGGCAGGGGAGCAGTACTTC.

The CDR3 DNA reads as TGCGCCAGCAGCATGGACAGGGGATTCTCTGGAAACACCATATATTTT. The encoded protein is CASSMDRGFSGNTIYF. V and J are TRBV5-1 and TRBJ1-3, with 9 bases matching TRBD1. The CDR3 spans 16 residues. Losses at the gene ends were 4 bases for V and 0 bases for J; bases not matched to a gene: 5. CDR1 and CDR2 from the germline V gene are SGHRS and YFSETQ.

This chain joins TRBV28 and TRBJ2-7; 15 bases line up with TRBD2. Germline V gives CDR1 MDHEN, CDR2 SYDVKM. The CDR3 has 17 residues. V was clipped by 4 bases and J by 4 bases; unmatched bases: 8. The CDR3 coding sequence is TGTGCCAGCAGTTCCTTTTGGACTAGCGGGAGGGAGTACGAGCAGTACTTC. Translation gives CASSSFWTSGREYEQYF.

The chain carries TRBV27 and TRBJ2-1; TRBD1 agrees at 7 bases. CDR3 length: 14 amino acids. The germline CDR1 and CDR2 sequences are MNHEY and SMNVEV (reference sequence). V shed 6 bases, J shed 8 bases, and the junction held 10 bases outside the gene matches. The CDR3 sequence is CASRSGQNLDEQFF. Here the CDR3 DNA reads TGTGCCAGCAGATCGGGACAGAATTTGGATGAGCAGTTCTTC.

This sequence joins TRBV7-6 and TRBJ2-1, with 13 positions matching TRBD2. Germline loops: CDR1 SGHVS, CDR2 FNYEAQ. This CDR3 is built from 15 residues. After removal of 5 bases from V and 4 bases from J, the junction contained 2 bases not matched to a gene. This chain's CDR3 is CASSRLAGGYNEQFF. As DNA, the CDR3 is TGTGCCAGCAGCCGACTAGCGGGGGGTTACAATGAGCAGTTCTTC.

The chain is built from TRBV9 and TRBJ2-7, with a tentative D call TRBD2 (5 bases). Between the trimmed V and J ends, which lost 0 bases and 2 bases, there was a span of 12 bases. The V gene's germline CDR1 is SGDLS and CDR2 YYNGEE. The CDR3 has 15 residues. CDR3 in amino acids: CASSVAGSGAYEQYF. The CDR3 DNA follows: TGTGCCAGCAGCGTAGCGGGCAGCGGCGCCTACGAGCAGTACTTC.

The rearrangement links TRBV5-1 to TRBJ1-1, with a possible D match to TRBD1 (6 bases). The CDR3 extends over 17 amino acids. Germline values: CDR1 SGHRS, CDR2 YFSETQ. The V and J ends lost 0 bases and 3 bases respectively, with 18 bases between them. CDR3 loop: CASSLGTGFITDTEAFF. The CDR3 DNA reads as TGCGCCAGCAGCTTGGGCACAGGGTTCATTACGGACACTGAAGCTTTCTTT.

The chain's CDR3 is CASSLGYSGYGYTF. The CDR3 coding sequence is TGCGCCAGCAGCTTGGGTTACAGTGGCTATGGCTACACCTTC. This chain connects TRBV5-1 to TRBJ1-2; D not certain. Trimming stripped 0 bases from V and 4 bases from J, with 10 bases between. Per the germline V gene, CDR1 is SGHRS and CDR2 is YFSETQ. This CDR3 has 14 amino acids.

CDR3 sequence: CASSSRQGMNTGELFF. In nucleotides, the CDR3 is TGTGCCAGCAGCTCTCGACAGGGGATGAACACCGGGGAGCTGTTTTTT. The V call is TRBV7-2, the J call TRBJ2-2, with 8 bases aligning to TRBD1. With V trimmed by 4 bases and J by 1 base, 5 bases remained unmatched. Per germline, CDR1 SGHTA and CDR2 FQGNSA. This CDR3 comprises 16 residues.

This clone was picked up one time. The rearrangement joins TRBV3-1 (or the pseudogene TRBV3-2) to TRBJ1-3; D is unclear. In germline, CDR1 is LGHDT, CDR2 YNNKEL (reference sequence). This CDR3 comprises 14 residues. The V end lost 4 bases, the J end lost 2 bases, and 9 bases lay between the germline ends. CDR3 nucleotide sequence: TGTGCCAGCAGCCCCCATCCCCCTGGAAACACCATATATTTT. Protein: CASSPHPPGNTIYF.

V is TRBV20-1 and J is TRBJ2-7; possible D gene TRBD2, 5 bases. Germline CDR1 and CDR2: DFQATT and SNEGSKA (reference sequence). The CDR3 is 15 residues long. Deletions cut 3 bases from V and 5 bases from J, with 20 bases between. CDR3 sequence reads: CSASGSAQKFDEQYF. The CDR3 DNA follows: TGCAGTGCTAGTGGTAGCGCTCAGAAATTCGACGAGCAGTACTTC.

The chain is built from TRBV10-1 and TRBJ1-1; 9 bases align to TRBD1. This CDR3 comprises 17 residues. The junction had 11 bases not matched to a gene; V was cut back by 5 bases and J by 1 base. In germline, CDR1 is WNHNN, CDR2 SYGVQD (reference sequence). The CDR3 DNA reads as TGCGCCAGCAGTTCCGGGACAGGGAGCATCAAGAACACTGAAGCTTTCTTT. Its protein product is CASSSGTGSIKNTEAFF.

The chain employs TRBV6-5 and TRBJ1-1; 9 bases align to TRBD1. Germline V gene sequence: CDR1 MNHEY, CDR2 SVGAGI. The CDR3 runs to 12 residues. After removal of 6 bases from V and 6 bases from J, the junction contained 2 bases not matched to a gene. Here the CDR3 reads CASRQGAAEAFF. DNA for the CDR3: TGTGCCAGCAGACAGGGGGCGGCTGAAGCTTTCTTT.

CDR3 sequence (DNA): TGTGCCAGCTCACCAATGGGACAGGGAGGCTCACCCCTCCACTTT. It translates to CASSPMGQGGSPLHF. The chain uses TRBV18 and TRBJ1-6, with 9 nucleotides matching TRBD1. The germline gives CDR1 KGHSH, CDR2 LQKENI. This CDR3 is built from 15 residues. The V segment lost 2 bases and the J segment 10 bases; nucleotides outside the gene matches: 6.

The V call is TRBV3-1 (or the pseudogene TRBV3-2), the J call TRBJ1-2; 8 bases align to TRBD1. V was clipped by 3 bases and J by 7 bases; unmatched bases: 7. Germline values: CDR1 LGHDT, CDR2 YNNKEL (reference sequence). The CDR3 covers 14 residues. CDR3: CASSQSTGVGGYTF. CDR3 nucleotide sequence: TGTGCCAGCAGCCAGTCGACAGGGGTTGGTGGCTACACCTTC.